This T cell receptor beta chain was sequenced for a study of cytomegalovirus exposure and HLA in healthy donors. Whole-study results and caveats: In vitro confirmation showed three CMV-associated chains to be CMV antigen specific. Most TCR sequences were seen very rarely across donors, but some public TCRs occurred in many. Per a prior analysis, the majority of TCR beta V segments were productive roughly 87% or roughly 30% of the time. Cytomegalovirus association was assigned to about 150 TCR beta chains.

With respect to this clone: Its antigen remains unidentified.

V was shortened by 7 bases and J by 6 bases, with 17 bases between the two germline ends. Looked up from germline, CDR1 is LNHDA and CDR2 is SQIVND (reference sequence). The CDR3 consists of 14 residues. It was with 60 Vbeta and 13 Jbeta primers that the PCR ran. The assay was immunoSEQ multiplex PCR, and TCRdb's table has in-frame clones only and misses some. Of more than 90,000 clones listed, around 77% were seen once; the top ten hold 0.5% to 0.65%. The chain links TRBV19 to TRBJ2-3; a weak D match, TRBD2 (5 bases). The clonotype was recovered from a man aged 30 to 45 in good health and CMV-seronegative. Sequencing was done on a sample of PBMCs. The DNA of the CDR3 is TGTGCCAGTAAGCGTCTGGGGAGTGTGGATACGCAGTATTTT. As protein: CASKRLGSVDTQYF. Full variable domain (rest looked up from reference TRBV19 and TRBJ2-3): DGGITQSPKYLFRKEGQNVTLSCEQNLNHDAMYWYRQDPGQGLRLIYYSQIVNDFQKGDIAEGYSVSREKKESFPLTVTSAQKNPTAFYLCASKRLGSVDTQYFGPGTRLTVL.